This T cell receptor (beta chain) was sequenced in a study of blood T cell repertoires in COVID-19 (TCRdb year 2020). Regarding the study in general: Collaborator samples came from the United States, Italy and Spain and covered acute and convalescent phases of COVID-19. HLA class I and class II types, where available, came from metadata supplied by the sample provider rather than from assay-based typing. The material from the prospective study consisted of cDNA or gDNA derived from T cells, B-cell-depleted T cells, or PBMCs. A de-identified subject ID, COVID-19 status, age in years and sex were almost always included in the sample metadata. The repertoires were released in a freely available public database meant as a resource for research on the immune response to SARS-CoV-2. Subjects who had been exposed to COVID-19, were actively infected with it, or had recovered from it provided the deeply sampled blood TCRbeta repertoires that made up the dataset. The samples were drawn from two sources: the first 160 participants of the ongoing ImmuneRACE study, and fewer than 1,500 subjects contributed by 6 global collaborators. On the study overall, not on this receptor specifically: How much clinical and demographic metadata was included differed by source and by participant, and the metadata was provided uncurated.

In regard to this clone: Its antigen remains undetermined. Per-nucleotide qualities are absent, and no much larger clonotype sits a single base away.

Participants in the prospective study were aged 18 to 89 years, lived in 24 United States geographic areas, and enrolled through a virtual design. In the prospective study, cohorts were assigned on the basis of participant-reported clinical history obtained from a screening survey and a study questionnaire. ImmuneRACE Cohort 3 recovered participants were defined by two consecutive negative NP/OP PCR tests, healthcare professional clearance, or symptom resolution. In the prospective study, mobile phlebotomists collected whole blood, serum and a nasopharyngeal or oropharyngeal swab from each participant. Prospective study participants could optionally give additional blood draws and questionnaires over a roughly 2-month period. Prospective study blood samples were shipped either frozen or at room temperature before DNA extraction. Trimming costs V 7 bases and J 0 bases, and their ends lie 16 bases apart. The germline V gene supplies CDR1 MNHEY and CDR2 SVGAGI. Including the terminal cysteine and phenylalanine, the CDR3 comprises 15 residues. Kept here is only the CDR3 DNA, which spans 45 bases and is read in frame from base 1.

TCRbeta CDR3 regions were amplified from genomic DNA using the immunoSEQ Assay, a bias-controlled multiplex PCR. As for the original processing: Within the assay, amplification of reference gene primers was used to estimate how many nucleated cells each sample contained. To quantify the absolute abundance of each unique TCRbeta CDR3 rearrangement, sequence reads were collapsed and filtered. For each sample, productive Simpson clonality was calculated as the square root of Simpson's diversity index across productive rearrangements. The table was pulled from immuneACCESS by TCRdb, which kept in-frame rearrangements only. Such tables lose some clones; where checked, under half of the loss comes from unresolved V genes, and the rest has no known cause. V and J calls and clone size are copied from that table; D and trimming were computed from the DNA. In this sample the table shows more than 200,000 clones, roughly 91% of which occur a single time. The top ten clonotypes cover approximately 4.1% of the sample.

The source material was PBMCs or T cells enriched from blood (not recorded which). This TCR derives from a woman younger than 45 who had recovered from COVID-19. The rearrangement combines TRBV6-5 with TRBJ2-7, and possibly TRBD1, on 6 matching bases. The CDR3 region has the sequence CASTRGGRSSYEQYF. The DNA sequence is TGTGCCAGCACCAGAGGGGGTCGGAGCTCCTACGAGCAGTACTTC.